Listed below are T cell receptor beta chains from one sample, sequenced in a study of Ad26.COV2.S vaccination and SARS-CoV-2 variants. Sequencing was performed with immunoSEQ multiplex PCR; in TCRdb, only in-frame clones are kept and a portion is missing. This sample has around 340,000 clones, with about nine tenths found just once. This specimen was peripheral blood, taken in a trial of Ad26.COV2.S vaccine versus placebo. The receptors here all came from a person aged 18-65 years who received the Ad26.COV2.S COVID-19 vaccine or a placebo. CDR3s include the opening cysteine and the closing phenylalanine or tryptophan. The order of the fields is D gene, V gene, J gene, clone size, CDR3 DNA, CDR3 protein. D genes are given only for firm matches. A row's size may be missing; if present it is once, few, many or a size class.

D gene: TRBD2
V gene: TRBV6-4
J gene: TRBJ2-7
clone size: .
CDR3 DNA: TGTGCCAGCAGTGTTCTCGCGGGAGACTACGAGCAGTACTTC
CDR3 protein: CASSVLAGDYEQYF

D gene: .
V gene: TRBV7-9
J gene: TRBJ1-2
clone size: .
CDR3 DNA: TGTGCCAGCAGCCGAGTGAGGGACTATGGCTACACCTTC
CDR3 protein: CASSRVRDYGYTF

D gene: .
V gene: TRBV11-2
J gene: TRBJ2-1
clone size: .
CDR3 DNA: TGTGCCAGCAGGGGGGGAAGCGGCCTCTACAATGAGCAGTTCTTC
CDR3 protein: CASRGGSGLYNEQFF

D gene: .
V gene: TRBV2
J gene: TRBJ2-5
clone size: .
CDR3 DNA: TGTGCCAGCAGTGAAGCGCCGGGGAGGATGGAGACCCAGTACTTC
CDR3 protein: CASSEAPGRMETQYF

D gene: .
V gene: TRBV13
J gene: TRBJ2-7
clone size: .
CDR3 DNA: TGTGCCAGCAGCCCCGGACAGGGAGGGTACGAGCAGTACTTC
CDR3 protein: CASSPGQGGYEQYF

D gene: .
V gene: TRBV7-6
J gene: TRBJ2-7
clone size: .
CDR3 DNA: TGTGCCAGCAGCTCCACGAGGGGGGGGTACTACGAGCAGTACTTC
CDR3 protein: CASSSTRGGYYEQYF

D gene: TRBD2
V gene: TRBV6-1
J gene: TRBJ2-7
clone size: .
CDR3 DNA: TGTGCCAGCAGTGAATCGGGAACCGGGACTAGCGGCTACGAGCAGTACTTC
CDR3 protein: CASSESGTGTSGYEQYF

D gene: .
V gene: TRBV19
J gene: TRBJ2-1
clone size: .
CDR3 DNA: TGTGCCAGTAGTATCGCAGGGACGGGTTTGGATGAGCAGTTCTTC
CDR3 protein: CASSIAGTGLDEQFF

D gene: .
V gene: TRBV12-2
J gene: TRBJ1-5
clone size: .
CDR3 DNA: TGTGCAAGTCGCTTAGAAGCGGGACAGGGTAGCAATCAGCCCCAGCATTTT
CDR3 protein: CASRLEAGQGSNQPQHF

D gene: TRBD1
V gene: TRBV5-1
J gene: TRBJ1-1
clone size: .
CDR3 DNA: TGCGCCAGCAGTCGAGGACAGGGCATGAACACTGAAGCTTTCTTT
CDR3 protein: CASSRGQGMNTEAFF

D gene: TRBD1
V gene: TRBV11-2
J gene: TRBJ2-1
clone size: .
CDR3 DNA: TGTGCCAGCAGCTTGGGACAGGGCCCCTACAATGAGCAGTTCTTC
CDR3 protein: CASSLGQGPYNEQFF

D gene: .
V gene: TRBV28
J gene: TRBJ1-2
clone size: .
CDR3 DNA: TGTGCCAGCAGTGGACGTTATGGCTACACCTTC
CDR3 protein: CASSGRYGYTF

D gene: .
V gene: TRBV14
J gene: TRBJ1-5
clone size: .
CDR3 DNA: TGTGCCAGCAGCCAAGCGGGACACCCGTATAGCAATCAGCCCCAGCATTTT
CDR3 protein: CASSQAGHPYSNQPQHF

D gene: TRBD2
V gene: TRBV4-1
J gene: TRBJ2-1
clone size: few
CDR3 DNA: TGCGCCAGCAGCCCCGGACTAGCGGGAAGGAATGAGCAGTTCTTC
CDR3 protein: CASSPGLAGRNEQFF

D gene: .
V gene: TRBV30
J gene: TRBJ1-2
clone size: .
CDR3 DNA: TGTGCCTGGAGTGGTAAGGGGGACGACTATGGCTACACCTTC
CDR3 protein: CAWSGKGDDYGYTF

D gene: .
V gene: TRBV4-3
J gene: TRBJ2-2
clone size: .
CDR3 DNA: TGCGCCAGCAGCCCTCTCCCAGGGGAGCTGTTTTTT
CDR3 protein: CASSPLPGELFF

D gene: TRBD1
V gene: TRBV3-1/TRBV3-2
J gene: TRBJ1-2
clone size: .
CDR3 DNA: TGTGCCAGCAGCCCCCGACAGGGGGAATACTATGGCTACACCTTC
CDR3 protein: CASSPRQGEYYGYTF

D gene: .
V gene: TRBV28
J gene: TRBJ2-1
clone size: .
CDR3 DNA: TGTGCCAGCAGTCCCCGGGCAGGCAATTACAATGAGCAGTTCTTC
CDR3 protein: CASSPRAGNYNEQFF

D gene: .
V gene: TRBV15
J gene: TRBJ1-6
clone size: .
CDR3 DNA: TGTGCCACCAGCAGAGATCGGGCAGCTTATAATTCACCCCTCCACTTT
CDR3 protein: CATSRDRAAYNSPLHF

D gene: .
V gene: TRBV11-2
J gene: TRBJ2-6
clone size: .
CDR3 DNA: TGTGCCAGCAGCTTAGATCACAGTTATATCTCTGGGGCCAACGTCCTGACTTTC
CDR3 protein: CASSLDHSYISGANVLTF